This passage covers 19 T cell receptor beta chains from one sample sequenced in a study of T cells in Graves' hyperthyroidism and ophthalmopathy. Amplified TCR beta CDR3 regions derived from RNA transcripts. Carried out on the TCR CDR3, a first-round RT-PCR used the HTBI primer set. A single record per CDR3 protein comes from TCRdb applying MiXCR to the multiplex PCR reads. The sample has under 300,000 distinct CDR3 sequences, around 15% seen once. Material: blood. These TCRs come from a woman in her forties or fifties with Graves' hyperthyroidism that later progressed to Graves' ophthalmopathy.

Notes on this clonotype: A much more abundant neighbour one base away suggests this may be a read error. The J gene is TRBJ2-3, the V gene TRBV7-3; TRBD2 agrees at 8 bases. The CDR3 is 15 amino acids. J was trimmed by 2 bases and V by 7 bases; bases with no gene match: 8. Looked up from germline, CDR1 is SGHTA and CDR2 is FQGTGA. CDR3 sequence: CASILSGGATDTQYF. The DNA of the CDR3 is TGTGCCAGCATCTTGTCGGGGGGGGCCACAGATACGCAGTATTTT.

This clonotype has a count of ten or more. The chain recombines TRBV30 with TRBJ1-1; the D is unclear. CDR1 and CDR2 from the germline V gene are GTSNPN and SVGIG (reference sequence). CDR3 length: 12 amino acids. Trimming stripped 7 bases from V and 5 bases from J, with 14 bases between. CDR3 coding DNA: TGTGCCTCGGCTCCCGGAGGGACTGAAGCTTTCTTT. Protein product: CASAPGGTEAFF.

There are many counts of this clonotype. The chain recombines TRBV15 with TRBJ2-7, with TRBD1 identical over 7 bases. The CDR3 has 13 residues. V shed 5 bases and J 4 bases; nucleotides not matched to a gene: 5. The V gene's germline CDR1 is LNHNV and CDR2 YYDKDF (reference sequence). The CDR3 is CATSWVQGYEQYF. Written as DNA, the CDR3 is TGTGCCACCAGCTGGGTACAGGGGTACGAGCAGTACTTC.

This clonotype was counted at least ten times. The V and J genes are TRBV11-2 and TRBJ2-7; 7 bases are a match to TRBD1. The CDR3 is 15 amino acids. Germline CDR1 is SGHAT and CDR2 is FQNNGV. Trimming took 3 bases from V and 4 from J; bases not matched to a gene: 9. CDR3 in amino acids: CASSLTPGQTYEQYF. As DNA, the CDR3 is TGTGCCAGCAGCTTGACGCCGGGACAGACATACGAGCAGTACTTC.

CDR3 sequence: CASSLAVKQETQYF. For the CDR3, the DNA is TGCGCCAGCAGCTTGGCCGTGAAGCAAGAGACCCAGTACTTC. The rearrangement joins TRBV5-1 to TRBJ2-5; no reliable D call. Germline loops: CDR1 SGHRS, CDR2 YFSETQ. Trimming removed 0 bases at V and 2 bases at J, with 8 bases between. The CDR3 runs to 14 residues.

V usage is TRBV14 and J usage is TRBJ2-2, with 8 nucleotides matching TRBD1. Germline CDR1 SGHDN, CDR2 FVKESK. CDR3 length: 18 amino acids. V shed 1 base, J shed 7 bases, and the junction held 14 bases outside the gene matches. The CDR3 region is CASSQVFGQGSFLGELFF. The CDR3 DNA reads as TGTGCCAGCAGCCAAGTTTTCGGACAGGGTAGTTTTCTCGGGGAGCTGTTTTTT.

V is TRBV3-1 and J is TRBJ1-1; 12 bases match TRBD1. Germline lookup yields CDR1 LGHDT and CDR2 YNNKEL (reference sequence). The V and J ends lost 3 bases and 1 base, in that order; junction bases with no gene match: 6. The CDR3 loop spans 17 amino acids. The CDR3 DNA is TGTGCCAGCAGCCAGACGGGACAGGGGGCGAGGAACACTGAAGCTTTCTTT. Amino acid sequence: CASSQTGQGARNTEAFF.

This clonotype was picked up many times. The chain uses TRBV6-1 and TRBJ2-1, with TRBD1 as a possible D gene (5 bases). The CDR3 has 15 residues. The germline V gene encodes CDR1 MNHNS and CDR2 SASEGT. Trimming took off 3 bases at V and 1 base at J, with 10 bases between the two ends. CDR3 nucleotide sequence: TGTGCCAGCAGTGAGGGGCAAACATCCTACAATGAGCAGTTCTTC. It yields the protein CASSEGQTSYNEQFF.

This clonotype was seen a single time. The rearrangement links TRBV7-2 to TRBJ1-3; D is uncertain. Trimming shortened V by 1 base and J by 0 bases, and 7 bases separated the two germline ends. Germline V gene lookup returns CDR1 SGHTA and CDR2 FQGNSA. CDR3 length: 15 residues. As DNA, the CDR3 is TGTGCCAGCAGCTTAGACCTTGTCTCTGGAAACACCATATATTTT. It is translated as CASSLDLVSGNTIYF.

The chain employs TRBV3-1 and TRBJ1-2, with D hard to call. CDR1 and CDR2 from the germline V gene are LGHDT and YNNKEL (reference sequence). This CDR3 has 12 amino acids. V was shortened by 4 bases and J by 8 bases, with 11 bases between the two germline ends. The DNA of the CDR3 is TGTGCCAGCAGCCCCAGACTGAGCGGCTACACCTTC. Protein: CASSPRLSGYTF.

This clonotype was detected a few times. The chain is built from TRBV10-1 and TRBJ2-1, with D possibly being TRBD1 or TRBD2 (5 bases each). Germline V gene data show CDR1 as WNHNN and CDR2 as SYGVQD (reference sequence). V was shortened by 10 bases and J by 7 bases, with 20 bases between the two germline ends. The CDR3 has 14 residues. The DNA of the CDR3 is TGCGCCAACCAAGAGAGGGGCCGGACGAATGAGCAGTTCTTC. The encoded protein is CANQERGRTNEQFF.

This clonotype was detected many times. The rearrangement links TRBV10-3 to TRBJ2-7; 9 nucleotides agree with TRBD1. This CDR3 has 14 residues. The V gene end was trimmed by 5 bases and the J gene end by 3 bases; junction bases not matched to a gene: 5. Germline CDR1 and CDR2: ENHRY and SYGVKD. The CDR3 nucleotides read TGTGCCATCAGTCCCGGGACAGGGTACTACGAGCAGTACTTC. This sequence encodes CAISPGTGYYEQYF.

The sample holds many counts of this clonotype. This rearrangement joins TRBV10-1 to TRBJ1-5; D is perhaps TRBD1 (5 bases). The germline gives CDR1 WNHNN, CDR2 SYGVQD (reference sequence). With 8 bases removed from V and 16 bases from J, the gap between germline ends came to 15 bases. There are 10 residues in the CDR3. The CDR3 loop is CASPPTVGHF. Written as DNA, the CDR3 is TGCGCCAGCCCACCGACAGTCGGACATTTT.

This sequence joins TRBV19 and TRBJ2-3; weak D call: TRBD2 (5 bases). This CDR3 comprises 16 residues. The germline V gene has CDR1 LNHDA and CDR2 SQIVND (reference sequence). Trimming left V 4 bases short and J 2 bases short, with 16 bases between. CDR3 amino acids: CASSTLPGSFTDTQYF. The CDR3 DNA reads TGTGCCAGTAGTACCCTACCGGGGTCTTTCACAGATACGCAGTATTTT.

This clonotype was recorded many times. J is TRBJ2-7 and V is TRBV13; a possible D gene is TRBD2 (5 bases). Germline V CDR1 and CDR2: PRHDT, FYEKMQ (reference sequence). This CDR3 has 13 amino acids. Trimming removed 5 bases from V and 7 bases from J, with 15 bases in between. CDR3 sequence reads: CASSPGRRREQYF. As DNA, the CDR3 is TGTGCCAGCAGCCCGGGAAGGAGGCGAGAGCAGTACTTC.

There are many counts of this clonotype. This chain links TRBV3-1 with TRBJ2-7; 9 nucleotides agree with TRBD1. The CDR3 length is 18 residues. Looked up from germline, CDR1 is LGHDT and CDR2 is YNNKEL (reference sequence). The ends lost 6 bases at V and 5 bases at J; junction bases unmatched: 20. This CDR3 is CASSSGTGKKSGRNEQYF. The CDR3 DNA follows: TGTGCCAGCAGTTCCGGGACAGGGAAAAAGTCGGGGAGAAACGAGCAGTACTTC.

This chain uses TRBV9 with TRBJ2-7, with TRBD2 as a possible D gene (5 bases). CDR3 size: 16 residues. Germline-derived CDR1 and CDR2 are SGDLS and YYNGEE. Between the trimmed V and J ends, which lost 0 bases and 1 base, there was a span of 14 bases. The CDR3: CASSVGVGILSYEQYF. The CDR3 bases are TGTGCCAGCAGCGTAGGGGTCGGGATACTTTCCTACGAGCAGTACTTC.

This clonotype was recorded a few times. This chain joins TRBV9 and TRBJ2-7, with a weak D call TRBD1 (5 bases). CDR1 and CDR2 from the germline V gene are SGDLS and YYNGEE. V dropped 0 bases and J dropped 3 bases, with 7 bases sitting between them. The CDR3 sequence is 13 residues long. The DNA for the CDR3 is TGTGCCAGCAGCGTAGGGACACTCTACGAGCAGTACTTC. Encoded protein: CASSVGTLYEQYF. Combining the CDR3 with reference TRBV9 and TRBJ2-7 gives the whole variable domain DSGVTQTPKHLITATGQRVTLRCSPRSGDLSVYWYQQSLDQGLQFLIQYYNGEERAKGNILERFSAQQFPDLHSELNLSSLELGDSALYFCASSVGTLYEQYFGPGTRLTVT.

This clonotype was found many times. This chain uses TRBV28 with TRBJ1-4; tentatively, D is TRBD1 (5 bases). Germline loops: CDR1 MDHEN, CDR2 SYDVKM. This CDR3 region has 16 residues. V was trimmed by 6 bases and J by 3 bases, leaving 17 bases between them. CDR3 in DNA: TGTGCCAGCAGCCCTATGGTAAGGGGTGCTAATGAAAAACTGTTTTTT. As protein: CASSPMVRGANEKLFF.